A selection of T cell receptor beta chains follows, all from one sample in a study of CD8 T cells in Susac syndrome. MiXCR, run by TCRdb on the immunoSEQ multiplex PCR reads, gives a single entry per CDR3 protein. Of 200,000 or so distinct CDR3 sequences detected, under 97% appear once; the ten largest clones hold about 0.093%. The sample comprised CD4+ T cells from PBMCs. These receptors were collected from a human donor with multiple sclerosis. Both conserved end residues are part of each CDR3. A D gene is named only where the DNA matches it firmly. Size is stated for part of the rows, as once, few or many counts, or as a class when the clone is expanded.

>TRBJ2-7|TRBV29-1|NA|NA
TGCAGCGTCCTCGATGGGGGTCACCCCTACGAGCAGTACTTC
CSVLDGGHPYEQYF
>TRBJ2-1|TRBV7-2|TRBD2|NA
TGTGCCAGCAGCCCCGGGGAGCGGGGGACCTACAATGAGCAGTTCTTC
CASSPGERGTYNEQFF
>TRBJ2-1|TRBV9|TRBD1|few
TGTGCCAGCAGTGCAACAGGGGGCTCCTACAATGAGCAGTTCTTC
CASSATGGSYNEQFF
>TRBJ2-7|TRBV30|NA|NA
TGTGCCTGGAGTCTAAGGATCGAGCAGTACTTC
CAWSLRIEQYF
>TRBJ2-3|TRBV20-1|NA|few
TGCAGTGCTAGGTTCACAGATACGCAGTATTTT
CSARFTDTQYF
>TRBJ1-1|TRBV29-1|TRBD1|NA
TGCAGCGCTGCACAGGGGTTGAACACTGAAGCTTTCTTT
CSAAQGLNTEAFF
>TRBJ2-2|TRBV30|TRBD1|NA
TGTGCCTGGAACAGGGGTTCTGTCGGGGAGCTGTTTTTT
CAWNRGSVGELFF
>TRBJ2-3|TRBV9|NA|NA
TGTGCCAGCAGCCCCCAAGGGGGGGGTTATAGGACAGATACGCAGTATTTT
CASSPQGGGYRTDTQYF
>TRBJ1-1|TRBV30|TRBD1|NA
TGTGCCTGGAGGACAGGGAACTCGCTGAACACTGAAGCTTTCTTT
CAWRTGNSLNTEAFF
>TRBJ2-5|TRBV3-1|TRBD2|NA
TGTGCCAGCAGCCACCTAGCGGGGGGGGAGACCCAGTACTTC
CASSHLAGGETQYF
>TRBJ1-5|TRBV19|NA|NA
TGTGCCAGTAGCCCGACGGGGGCTCAGCCCCAGCATTTT
CASSPTGAQPQHF
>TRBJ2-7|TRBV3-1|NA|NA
TGTGCCAGCAGCCAAACCCCACCTGGCGAGCAGTACTTC
CASSQTPPGEQYF
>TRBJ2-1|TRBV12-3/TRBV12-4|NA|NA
TGTGCCAGCAGGGGGAATTCCTACAATGAGCAGTTCTTC
CASRGNSYNEQFF
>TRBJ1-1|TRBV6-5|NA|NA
TGTGCCAGCAGTTACCCCGGAGGGGCGACTGAAGCTTTCTTT
CASSYPGGATEAFF
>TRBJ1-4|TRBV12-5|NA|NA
TGTGCTAGTGGTTTGGTAAGCGGGGGAAAACTGTTTTTT
CASGLVSGGKLFF
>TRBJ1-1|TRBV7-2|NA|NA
TGTGCCAGCAGCGCCAGGGAGGTATTGAACACTGAAGCTTTCTTT
CASSAREVLNTEAFF
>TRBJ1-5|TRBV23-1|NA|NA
TGCGCCAGCCGGCCCGGGGAGGGGCGGGAGCCCCAGCATTTT
CASRPGEGREPQHF
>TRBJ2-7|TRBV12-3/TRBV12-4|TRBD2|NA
TGTGCCAGCAGTTATGCTAGCGGACCCTACGAGCAGTACTTC
CASSYASGPYEQYF
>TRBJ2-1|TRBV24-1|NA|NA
TGTGCCACCAGTGATAGCAGGAGCTCCTACAATGAGCAGTTCTTC
CATSDSRSSYNEQFF
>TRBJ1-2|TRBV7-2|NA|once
TGTGCCAGCAGCCTTGGTTGGGGGGACTATGGCTACACCTTC
CASSLGWGDYGYTF
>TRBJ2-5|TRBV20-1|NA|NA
TGCAGTGCTAGAATGGGGGGCCAAGAGACCCAGTACTTC
CSARMGGQETQYF
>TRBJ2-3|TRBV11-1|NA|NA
TGTGCCAGCAGCCCAGGAGCGTTCACAGATACGCAGTATTTT
CASSPGAFTDTQYF
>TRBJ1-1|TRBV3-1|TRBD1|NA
TGTGCCAGCAGCCAAGTAGGGGGACAGGGGTTCGCTGAAGCTTTCTTT
CASSQVGGQGFAEAFF
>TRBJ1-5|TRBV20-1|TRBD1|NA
TGCAGTGCTTGGACAGGGGATTGGGGCAATCAGCCCCAGCATTTT
CSAWTGDWGNQPQHF
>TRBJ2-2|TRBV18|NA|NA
TGTGCCAGCTCACCACGAGCAGGGAGCCCCTCGAACACCGGGGAGCTGTTTTTT
CASSPRAGSPSNTGELFF
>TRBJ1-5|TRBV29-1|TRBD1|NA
TGCAGCGAAGGACAGGGGAGCGAAAATCAGCCCCAGCATTTT
CSEGQGSENQPQHF
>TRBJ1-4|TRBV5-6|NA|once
TGTGCCAGCAGCTTGACAGACGCAGGGGAAAAACTGTTTTTT
CASSLTDAGEKLFF
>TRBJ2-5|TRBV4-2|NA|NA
TGTGCCAGCAGCCAAGGACTGGCCAAAGAGACCCAGTACTTC
CASSQGLAKETQYF